The T cell receptor (beta chain) described here comes from a study of blood T cell repertoires in COVID-19. Study-wide background: Samples came from the United States, Italy and Spain, spanning acute and convalescent COVID-19. From T cells, B-cell-depleted T cells, or PBMCs came the material, which was cDNA or gDNA.

V was pared by 5 bases and J by 6 bases, with 20 bases between. Germline V CDR1 and CDR2: MNHNY, SVGAGI (reference sequence). The CDR3 extends over 17 amino acids. Authors' processing steps: From reference gene primer amplification, estimates of nucleated cell counts were derived. Only in-frame clones appear in the TCRdb table, and some are missing; sequencing was by immunoSEQ multiplex PCR. The V and J calls and clone size were taken over from that table, and D and trimming were inferred from the DNA. The sample consists of about 190,000 clones, over 80% of them appearing once. The J gene is TRBJ1-6, the V gene TRBV6-6, with D uncertain. The sequencing input was peripheral blood. The clonotype was recovered from a woman aged 55-75 years with COVID-19, enrolled during active disease. The CDR3 loop reads CASSLRAAVEGNSPLHF. CDR3 bases: TGTGCCAGCAGTCTCCGTGCAGCCGTCGAGGGTAATTCACCCCTCCACTTT.